The 19 T cell receptor beta chains reported below all come from one sample, sequenced in a study of immune evolution from preneoplasia to lung adenocarcinoma. The repertoire was sequenced with immunoSEQ multiplex PCR; TCRdb's copy has only in-frame clones and lacks some. The sample consists of just over 7,500 clones, about 85% of them appearing once. Sequenced material: FFPE minimally invasive lung adenocarcinoma tissue. The receptors come from an older person with lung adenocarcinoma.

This clone has only a few counts. The chain uses TRBV19 and TRBJ2-3; TRBD2 aligns across 9 bases. The CDR3 covers 14 residues. Germline trimming cut 2 bases from V and 6 bases from J; bases unmatched to any gene: 3. The germline V gene has CDR1 LNHDA and CDR2 SQIVND (reference sequence). In nucleotides, the CDR3 is TGTGCCAGTAGTATAATAGCGGGAGTGGATACGCAGTATTTT. This codes for CASSIIAGVDTQYF.

The chain employs TRBV5-8 and TRBJ1-2, with 7 bases matching TRBD1. Germline trimming cut 3 bases from V and 6 bases from J; bases unmatched to any gene: 11. This CDR3 is 15 amino acids long. Per germline, CDR1 SGHTS and CDR2 YDEGEE. The CDR3 nucleotides are TGTGCCAGCAGCTCCAGGACAGGACGAGGTGATGGCTACACCTTC. Encoded protein: CASSSRTGRGDGYTF.

The rearrangement uses TRBV28 and TRBJ2-7; no firm D call. V dropped 4 bases and J dropped 0 bases, with 13 bases sitting between them. Germline V gene data show CDR1 as MDHEN and CDR2 as SYDVKM. This CDR3 has 15 residues. The CDR3 sequence: CASSYLGSDSYEQYF. The CDR3 DNA follows: TGTGCCAGCAGTTACCTAGGTTCTGACTCCTACGAGCAGTACTTC. Variable domain in full (rest from reference TRBV28 and TRBJ2-7): DVKVTQSSRYLVKRTGEKVFLECVQDMDHENMFWYRQDPGLGLRLIYFSYDVKMKEKGDIPEGYSVSREKKERFSLILESASTNQTSMYLCASSYLGSDSYEQYFGPGTRLTVT.

In its sample, this clone was seen a few times. The rearrangement links TRBV19 to TRBJ2-3; 7 nucleotides align to TRBD2. Germline values: CDR1 LNHDA, CDR2 SQIVND (reference sequence). Germline trimming cut 4 bases from V and 1 base from J; bases unmatched to any gene: 5. The CDR3 length is 15 residues. The CDR3 DNA sequence: TGTGCCAGTAGTAGTGGGGGGGGACGCACAGATACGCAGTATTTT. Residues: CASSSGGGRTDTQYF.

J is TRBJ2-7 and V is TRBV7-2, with D unresolved. The CDR3 covers 16 residues. V shed 3 bases and J shed 0 bases, with 15 bases lying between them. The germline V gene has CDR1 SGHTA and CDR2 FQGNSA. CDR3 sequence: CASSFPPGLSSYEQYF. Here the CDR3 DNA reads TGTGCCAGCAGCTTTCCCCCCGGGCTTAGCTCCTACGAGCAGTACTTC.

The V and J genes are TRBV9 and TRBJ2-7, with a weak D call TRBD2 (6 bases). This CDR3 is 15 amino acids long. Trimming took off 4 bases at V and 4 bases at J, with 18 bases between the two ends. In germline, CDR1 is SGDLS, CDR2 YYNGEE. CDR3 nucleotide sequence: TGTGCCAGCAGCCTTACTTGGGGGGAGAGTTACGAGCAGTACTTC. Translated: CASSLTWGESYEQYF.

The CDR3 here is CASSRGQYDIQYF. The CDR3 DNA follows: TGTGCCAGCAGCCGCGGGCAGTACGACATTCAGTACTTC. The J gene is TRBJ2-4, the V gene TRBV13, with D maybe TRBD2 (5 bases). V lost 5 bases and J 8 bases, leaving 13 bases between the germline ends. The V gene's germline CDR1 is PRHDT and CDR2 FYEKMQ (reference sequence). The CDR3 has 13 amino acids.

The genes are TRBV11-2 and TRBJ2-3; TRBD2 matches 15 bases. The germline V gene encodes CDR1 SGHAT and CDR2 FQNNGV. V dropped 5 bases and J dropped 7; count of bases not matched to a gene: 7. This CDR3 is built from 16 residues. The CDR3 sequence is CASSTRTSGGVNTQYF. As DNA, the CDR3 is TGTGCCAGCAGCACCCGGACTAGCGGGGGGGTGAATACGCAGTATTTT. Supplemented by reference TRBV11-2 and TRBJ2-3, the full variable domain reads EAGVAQSPRYKIIEKRQSVAFWCNPISGHATLYWYQQILGQGPKLLIQFQNNGVVDDSQLPKDRFSAERLKGVDSTLKIQPAKLEDSAVYLCASSTRTSGGVNTQYFGPGTRLTVL.

The chain recombines TRBV16 with TRBJ2-3, with D perhaps matching TRBD1 (6 bases). The CDR3 length is 16 residues. V was pared by 0 bases and J by 3 bases, with 13 bases between. Germline-derived CDR1 and CDR2 are KGHSY and FQNENV. CDR3 sequence (DNA): TGTGCCAGCAGCCAATCCACAGGGTACAATACAGATACGCAGTATTTT. This sequence encodes CASSQSTGYNTDTQYF.

A word on this clone: One junction end does not reproduce the germline sequence, and a read error may be involved. This specimen includes other DNA sequences encoding the same CDR3. The V gene is TRBV30, the J gene TRBJ1-2; no clear D gene. This CDR3 spans 11 amino acids. Looked up from germline, CDR1 is GTSNPN and CDR2 is SVGIG (reference sequence). This chain's CDR3 is CAWIQSYGYTF. CDR3 bases: TGTGCTTGGATCCAGTCCTATGGCTACACCTTC.

V and J are TRBV5-5 and TRBJ1-1; D might be TRBD1 (5 bases). The CDR3 consists of 13 residues. Looked up from germline, CDR1 is SGHKS and CDR2 is YYEKEE (reference sequence). V gave up 0 bases and J gave up 7 bases, with 10 bases separating them. The CDR3 nucleotides read TGTGCCAGCAGCTTGGGAGGGACGGGTGAAGCTTTCTTT. It specifies CASSLGGTGEAFF.

The chain employs TRBV27 and TRBJ1-1, with a possible D match to TRBD1 (6 bases). There are 12 residues in the CDR3. V was pared by 6 bases and J by 8 bases, with 13 bases between. The germline V gene encodes CDR1 MNHEY and CDR2 SMNVEV (reference sequence). This chain's CDR3 is CASSFLRGEAFF. Written as DNA, the CDR3 is TGTGCCAGCAGCTTCCTAAGGGGGGAAGCTTTCTTT.

The genes are TRBV19 and TRBJ1-2; 10 nucleotides match TRBD1. Germline assignment: CDR1 LNHDA and CDR2 SQIVND (reference sequence). This CDR3 spans 15 amino acids. The junction had 5 bases not matched to a gene; V was cut back by 4 bases and J by 3 bases. The CDR3, as DNA: TGTGCCAGTAGTACACCGGGACAGGGGCACTATGGCTACACCTTC. Encoded protein: CASSTPGQGHYGYTF.

The J gene is TRBJ2-5, the V gene TRBV9; D may be TRBD2 (5 bases). V was trimmed by 2 bases and J by 0 bases, leaving 11 bases between them. The CDR3 consists of 15 residues. Per germline, CDR1 SGDLS and CDR2 YYNGEE. CDR3 protein: CASSVGVRDQETQYF. The CDR3 DNA reads as TGTGCCAGCAGCGTCGGGGTGAGGGACCAAGAGACCCAGTACTTC.

This chain links TRBV9 with TRBJ2-6, with 9 nucleotides matching TRBD1. CDR1 is SGDLS, CDR2 YYNGEE, per germline. The CDR3 covers 18 residues. Losses at the gene ends were 3 bases for V and 0 bases for J; bases not matched to a gene: 7. The CDR3 reads CASSERQGGLSGANVLTF. Here the CDR3 DNA reads TGTGCCAGCAGCGAGAGACAGGGGGGACTCTCTGGGGCCAACGTCCTGACTTTC. The full variable domain, completed using reference TRBV9 and TRBJ2-6, is DSGVTQTPKHLITATGQRVTLRCSPRSGDLSVYWYQQSLDQGLQFLIQYYNGEERAKGNILERFSAQQFPDLHSELNLSSLELGDSALYFCASSERQGGLSGANVLTFGAGSRLTVL.

On this clone: At one of its ends the junction is not consistent with the germline gene, which may arise from a read error. V usage is TRBV5-1 and J usage is TRBJ2-7, with TRBD2 identical over 7 bases. The CDR3 consists of 14 residues. The germline V gene has CDR1 SGHRS and CDR2 YFSETQ. This CDR3 reads CVSSLAAEAYEQYF. CDR3 bases: TGCGTCAGCAGCCTAGCGGCAGAAGCCTACGAGCAGTACTTC.

The chain employs TRBV25-1 and TRBJ2-7, with 12 bases identical to TRBD2. CDR1 is MGHDK, CDR2 SYGVNS, per germline. The CDR3 loop spans 16 amino acids. J lost 3 bases, V lost 6 bases, and 9 bases had no gene match. The CDR3 nucleotides read TGTGCCAGCAGCGAGACTAGCGGGGGACGCTACTACGAGCAGTACTTC. Translated: CASSETSGGRYYEQYF.

The chain couples TRBV9 to TRBJ2-7; 12 bases map to TRBD2. Germline V gene data show CDR1 as SGDLS and CDR2 as YYNGEE. The length of the CDR3 is 15 residues. V was pared by 3 bases and J by 7 bases, with 8 bases of the junction left unmatched. This CDR3 is CASSERTSGTGEQYF. In DNA form, the CDR3 reads TGTGCCAGCAGCGAAAGGACTAGCGGGACTGGTGAGCAGTACTTC. Variable domain in full (rest from reference TRBV9 and TRBJ2-7): DSGVTQTPKHLITATGQRVTLRCSPRSGDLSVYWYQQSLDQGLQFLIQYYNGEERAKGNILERFSAQQFPDLHSELNLSSLELGDSALYFCASSERTSGTGEQYFGPGTRLTVT.

V is TRBV5-8 and J is TRBJ2-6, with a tentative D call TRBD2 (6 bases). Germline V gene data show CDR1 as SGHTS and CDR2 as YDEGEE. The length of the CDR3 is 18 residues. With 6 bases removed from V and 4 bases from J, the gap between germline ends came to 23 bases. CDR3 nucleotide sequence: TGTGCCAGCACCCTGGGGAGGTCCTCTTCGCCAGGGGCCAACGTCCTGACTTTC. It translates to CASTLGRSSSPGANVLTF.